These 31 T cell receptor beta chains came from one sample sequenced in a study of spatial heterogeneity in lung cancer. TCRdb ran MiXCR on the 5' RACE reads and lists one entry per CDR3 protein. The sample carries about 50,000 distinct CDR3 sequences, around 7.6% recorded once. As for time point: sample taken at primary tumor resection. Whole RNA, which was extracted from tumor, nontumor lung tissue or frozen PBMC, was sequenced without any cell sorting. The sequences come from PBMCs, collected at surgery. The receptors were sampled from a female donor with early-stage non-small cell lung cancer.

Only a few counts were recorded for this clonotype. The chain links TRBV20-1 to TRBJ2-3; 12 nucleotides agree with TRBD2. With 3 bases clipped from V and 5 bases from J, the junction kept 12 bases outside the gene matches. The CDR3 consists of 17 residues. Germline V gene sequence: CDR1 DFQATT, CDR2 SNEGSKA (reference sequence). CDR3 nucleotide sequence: TGCAGTGCTAGTCCGGCTAGCGGGGGGGGAAACGGAGATACGCAGTATTTT. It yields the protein CSASPASGGGNGDTQYF.

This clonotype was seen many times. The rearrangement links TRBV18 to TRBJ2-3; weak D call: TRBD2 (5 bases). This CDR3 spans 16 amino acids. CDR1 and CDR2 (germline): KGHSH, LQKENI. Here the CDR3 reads CASPLGSAFSTDTQYF. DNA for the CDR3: TGTGCGAGCCCCTTGGGGAGTGCTTTTAGCACAGATACGCAGTATTTT.

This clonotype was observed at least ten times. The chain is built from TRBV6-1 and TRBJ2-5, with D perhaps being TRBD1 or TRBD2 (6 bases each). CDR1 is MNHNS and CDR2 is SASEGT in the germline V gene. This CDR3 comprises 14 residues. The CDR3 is CRVFGGPTPETQYF. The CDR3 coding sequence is TGTCGGGTGTTTGGGGGGCCCACCCCCGAGACCCAGTACTTC.

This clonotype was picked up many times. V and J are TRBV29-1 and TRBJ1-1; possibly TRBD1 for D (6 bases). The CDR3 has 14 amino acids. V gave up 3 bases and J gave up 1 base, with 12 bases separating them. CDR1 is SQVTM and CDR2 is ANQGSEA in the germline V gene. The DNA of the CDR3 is TGCAGCGTTGAGATCGGGGGGGCGAACACTGAAGCTTTCTTT. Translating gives CSVEIGGANTEAFF.

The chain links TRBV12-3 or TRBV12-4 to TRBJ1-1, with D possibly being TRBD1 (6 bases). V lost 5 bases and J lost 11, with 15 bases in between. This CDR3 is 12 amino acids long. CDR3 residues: CASSRTDEEAFF. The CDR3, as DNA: TGTGCCAGCAGTCGGACAGACGAAGAGGCTTTCTTT.

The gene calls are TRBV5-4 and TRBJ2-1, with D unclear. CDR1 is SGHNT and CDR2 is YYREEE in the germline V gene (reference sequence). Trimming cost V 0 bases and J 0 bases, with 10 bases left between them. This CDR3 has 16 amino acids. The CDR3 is CASSLDPPRSYNEQFF. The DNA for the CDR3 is TGTGCCAGCAGCTTGGATCCCCCGCGCTCCTACAATGAGCAGTTCTTC.

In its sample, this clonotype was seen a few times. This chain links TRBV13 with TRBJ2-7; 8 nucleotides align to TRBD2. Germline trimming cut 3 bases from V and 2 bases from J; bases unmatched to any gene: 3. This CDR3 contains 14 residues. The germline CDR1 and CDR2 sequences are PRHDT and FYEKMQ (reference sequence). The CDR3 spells CASSFLAGTYEQYF. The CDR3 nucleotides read TGTGCCAGCAGCTTTCTAGCGGGTACCTACGAGCAGTACTTC.

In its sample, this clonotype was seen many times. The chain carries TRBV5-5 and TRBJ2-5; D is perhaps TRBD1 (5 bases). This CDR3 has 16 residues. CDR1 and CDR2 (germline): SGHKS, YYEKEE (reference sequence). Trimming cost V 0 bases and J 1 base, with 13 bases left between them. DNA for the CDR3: TGTGCCAGCAGCTTGGTGGGGATAGGGGCCCAAGAGACCCAGTACTTC. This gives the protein CASSLVGIGAQETQYF.

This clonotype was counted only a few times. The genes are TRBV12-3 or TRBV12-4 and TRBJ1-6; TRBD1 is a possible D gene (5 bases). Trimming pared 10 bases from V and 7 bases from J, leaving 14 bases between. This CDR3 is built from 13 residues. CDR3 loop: CAIAHYRNSPLHF. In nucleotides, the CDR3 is TGTGCCATCGCCCACTACAGGAATTCACCCCTCCACTTT.

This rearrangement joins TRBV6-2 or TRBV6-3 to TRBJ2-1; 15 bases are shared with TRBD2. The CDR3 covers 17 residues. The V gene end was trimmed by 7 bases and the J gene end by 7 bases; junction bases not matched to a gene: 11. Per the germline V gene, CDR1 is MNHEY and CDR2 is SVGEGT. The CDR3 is CASTTARTSGGENEQFF. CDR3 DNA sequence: TGTGCCAGCACCACCGCCCGGACTAGCGGGGGGGAAAATGAGCAGTTCTTC.

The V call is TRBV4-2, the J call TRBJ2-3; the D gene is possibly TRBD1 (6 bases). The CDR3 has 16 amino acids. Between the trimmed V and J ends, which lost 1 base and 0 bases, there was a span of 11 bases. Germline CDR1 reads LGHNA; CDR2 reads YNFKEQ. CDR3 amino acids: CASSQVSGASTDTQYF. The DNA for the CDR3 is TGTGCCAGCAGCCAAGTTTCAGGGGCAAGCACAGATACGCAGTATTTT.

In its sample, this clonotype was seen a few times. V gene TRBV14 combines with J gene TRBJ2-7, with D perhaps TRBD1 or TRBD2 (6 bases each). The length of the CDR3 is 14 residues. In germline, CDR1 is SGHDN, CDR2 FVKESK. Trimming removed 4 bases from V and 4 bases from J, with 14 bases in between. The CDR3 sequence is CASSLTGGGYEQYF. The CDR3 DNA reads TGTGCCAGCAGCCTCACCGGGGGCGGGTACGAGCAGTACTTC.

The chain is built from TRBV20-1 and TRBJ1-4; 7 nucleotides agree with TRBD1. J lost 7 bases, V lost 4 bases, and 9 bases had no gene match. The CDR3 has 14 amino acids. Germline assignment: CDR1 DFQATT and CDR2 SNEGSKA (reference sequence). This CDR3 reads CSANAGGGREKLFF. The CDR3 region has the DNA TGCAGTGCTAACGCAGGGGGGGGTCGTGAAAAACTGTTTTTT.

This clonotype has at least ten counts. CDR3 sequence (DNA): TGTGCCAGCACCCACGGACAGGTCGGTTTCTTCAACACTGAAGCTTTCTTT. It yields the protein CASTHGQVGFFNTEAFF. The chain has TRBV12-3 or TRBV12-4 and TRBJ1-1; TRBD1 agrees at 7 bases. This CDR3 region has 17 residues. The V gene end was trimmed by 7 bases and the J gene end by 2 bases; junction bases not matched to a gene: 16.

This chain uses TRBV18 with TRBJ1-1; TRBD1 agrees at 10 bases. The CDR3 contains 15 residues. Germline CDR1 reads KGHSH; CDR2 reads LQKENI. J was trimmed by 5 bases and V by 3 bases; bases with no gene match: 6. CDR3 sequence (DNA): TGTGCCAGCTCACCGCTGAGGACAGGGGGAACTGAAGCTTTCTTT. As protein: CASSPLRTGGTEAFF.

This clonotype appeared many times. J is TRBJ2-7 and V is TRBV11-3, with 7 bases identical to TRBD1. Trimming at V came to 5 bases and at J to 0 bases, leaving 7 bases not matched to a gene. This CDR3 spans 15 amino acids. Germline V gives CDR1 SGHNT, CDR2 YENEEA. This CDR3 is CASSLQTGPSYEQYF. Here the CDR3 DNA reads TGTGCCAGCAGCCTGCAGACAGGGCCCTCCTACGAGCAGTACTTC.

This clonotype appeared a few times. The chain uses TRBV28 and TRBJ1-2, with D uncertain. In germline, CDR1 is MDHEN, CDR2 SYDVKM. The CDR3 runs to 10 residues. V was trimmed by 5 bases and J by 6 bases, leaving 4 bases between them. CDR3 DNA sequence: TGTGCCAGCAGTCGAGATGGCTACACCTTC. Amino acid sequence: CASSRDGYTF.

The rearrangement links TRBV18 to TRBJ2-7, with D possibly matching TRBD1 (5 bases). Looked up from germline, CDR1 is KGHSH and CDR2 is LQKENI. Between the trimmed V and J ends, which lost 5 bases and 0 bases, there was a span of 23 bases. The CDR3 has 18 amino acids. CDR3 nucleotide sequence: TGTGCCAGCTCATACGCTTTGGGCCAGGGCATTGGCTCCTACGAGCAGTACTTC. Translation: CASSYALGQGIGSYEQYF.

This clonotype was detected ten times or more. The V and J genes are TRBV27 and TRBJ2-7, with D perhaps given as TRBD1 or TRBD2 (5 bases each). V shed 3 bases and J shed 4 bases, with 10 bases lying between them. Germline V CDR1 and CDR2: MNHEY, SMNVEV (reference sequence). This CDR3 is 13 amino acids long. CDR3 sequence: CASSLGPRYEQYF. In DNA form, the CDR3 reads TGTGCCAGCAGTTTGGGACCGAGATACGAGCAGTACTTC.

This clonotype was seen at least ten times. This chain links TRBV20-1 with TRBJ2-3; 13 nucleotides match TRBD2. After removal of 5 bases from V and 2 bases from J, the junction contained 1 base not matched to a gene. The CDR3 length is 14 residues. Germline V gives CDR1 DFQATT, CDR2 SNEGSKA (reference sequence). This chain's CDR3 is CSAGTSGVTDTQYF. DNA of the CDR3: TGCAGTGCTGGGACTAGCGGGGTCACAGATACGCAGTATTTT.

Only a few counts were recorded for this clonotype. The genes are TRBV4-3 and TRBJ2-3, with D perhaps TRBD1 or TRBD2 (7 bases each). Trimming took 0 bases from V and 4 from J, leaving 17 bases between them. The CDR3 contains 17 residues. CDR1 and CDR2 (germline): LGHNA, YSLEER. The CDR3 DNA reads TGCGCCAGCAGCCAAGATCCAGGGGGGACTATCGCAGATACGCAGTATTTT. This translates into CASSQDPGGTIADTQYF.

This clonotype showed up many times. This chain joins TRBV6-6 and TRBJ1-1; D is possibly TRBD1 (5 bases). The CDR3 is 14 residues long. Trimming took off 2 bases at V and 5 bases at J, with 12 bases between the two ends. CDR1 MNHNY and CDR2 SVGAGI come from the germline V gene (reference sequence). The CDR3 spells CASSYQGGSTEAFF. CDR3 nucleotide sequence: TGTGCCAGCAGTTACCAGGGAGGGAGTACTGAAGCTTTCTTT.

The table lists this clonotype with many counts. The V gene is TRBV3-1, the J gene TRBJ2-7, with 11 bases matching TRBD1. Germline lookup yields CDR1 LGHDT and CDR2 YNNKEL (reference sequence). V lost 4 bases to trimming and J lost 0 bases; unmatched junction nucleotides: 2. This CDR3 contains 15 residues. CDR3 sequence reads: CASSLGTGGSYEQYF. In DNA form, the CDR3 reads TGTGCCAGCAGCCTAGGGACAGGGGGCTCCTACGAGCAGTACTTC.

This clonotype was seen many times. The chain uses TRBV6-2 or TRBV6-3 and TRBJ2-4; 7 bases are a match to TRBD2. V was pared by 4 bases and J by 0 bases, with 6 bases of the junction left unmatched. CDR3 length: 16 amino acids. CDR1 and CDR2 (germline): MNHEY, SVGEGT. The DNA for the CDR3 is TGTGCCAGCAGTTTTCGGGGGGTTCTAGCCAAAAACATTCAGTACTTC. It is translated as CASSFRGVLAKNIQYF.

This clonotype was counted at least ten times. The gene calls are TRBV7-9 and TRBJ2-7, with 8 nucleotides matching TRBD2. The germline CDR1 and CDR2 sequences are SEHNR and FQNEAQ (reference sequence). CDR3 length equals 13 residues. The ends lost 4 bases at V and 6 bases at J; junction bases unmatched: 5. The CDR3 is CASSSGGGPEQYF. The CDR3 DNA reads TGTGCCAGCAGCTCGGGCGGGGGGCCCGAGCAGTACTTC.

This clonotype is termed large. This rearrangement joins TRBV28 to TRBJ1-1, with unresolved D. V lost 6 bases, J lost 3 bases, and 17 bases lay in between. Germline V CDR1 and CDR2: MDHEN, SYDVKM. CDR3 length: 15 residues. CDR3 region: CASSLAQGMYTEAFF. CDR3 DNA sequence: TGTGCCAGCAGCTTAGCACAAGGAATGTACACTGAAGCTTTCTTT.

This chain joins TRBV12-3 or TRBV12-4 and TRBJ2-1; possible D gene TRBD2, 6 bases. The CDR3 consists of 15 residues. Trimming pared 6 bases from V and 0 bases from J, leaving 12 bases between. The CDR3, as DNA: TGTGCCAGCAGGCAACTAGCAAGCTCCTACAATGAGCAGTTCTTC. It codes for CASRQLASSYNEQFF.

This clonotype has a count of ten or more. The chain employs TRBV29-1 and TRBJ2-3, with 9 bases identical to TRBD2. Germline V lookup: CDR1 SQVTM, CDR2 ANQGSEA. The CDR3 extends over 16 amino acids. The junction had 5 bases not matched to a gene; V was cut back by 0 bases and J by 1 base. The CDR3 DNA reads TGCAGCGTTGAAGATCGGGGGACTAGCCGCACAGATACGCAGTATTTT. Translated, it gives CSVEDRGTSRTDTQYF.

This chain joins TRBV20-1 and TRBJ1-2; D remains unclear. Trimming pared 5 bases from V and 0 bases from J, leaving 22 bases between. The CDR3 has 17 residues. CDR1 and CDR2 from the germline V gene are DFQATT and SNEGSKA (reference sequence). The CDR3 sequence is CSAGGRAPGPPNYGYTF. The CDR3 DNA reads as TGCAGTGCTGGAGGCCGGGCCCCGGGCCCTCCTAACTATGGCTACACCTTC.

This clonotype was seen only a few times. The CDR3 DNA follows: TGTGCCAGCAGCCTCACCGGGATCTCCCCTCGGGAGCAGTACTTC. It codes for CASSLTGISPREQYF. The chain recombines TRBV5-4 with TRBJ2-7; tentatively, D is TRBD2 (5 bases). The V gene's germline CDR1 is SGHNT and CDR2 YYREEE (reference sequence). The CDR3 contains 15 residues. Trimming left V 4 bases short and J 7 bases short, with 21 bases between.

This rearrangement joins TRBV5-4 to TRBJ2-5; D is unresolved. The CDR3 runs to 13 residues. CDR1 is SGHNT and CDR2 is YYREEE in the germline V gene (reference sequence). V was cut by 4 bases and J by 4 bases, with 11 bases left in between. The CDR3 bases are TGTGCCAGCAGCCCCGGGCCCGTAGAGACCCAGTACTTC. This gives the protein CASSPGPVETQYF.